This TCR beta chain was recovered during a study of cytomegalovirus exposure and HLA in healthy donors. Study-wide context: One earlier analysis, a look at about 179 million T cells, found about 110 million unique TCR beta sequences. The study's findings and limits: In an earlier analysis, productive rearrangement rates for most beta V segments clustered near 87% or 30%. Roughly uniform sequencing depth across donors was assumed, possibly incorrectly.

The PCR employed 60 Vbeta primers together with 13 Jbeta primers. Assay: immunoSEQ multiplex PCR; the TCRdb copy retains only in-frame clones and omits some. Its listing shows about 88,000 clones. Details on this clone: No antigen is known for it.

This CDR3 has 17 amino acids. In germline, CDR1 is LGHNA, CDR2 YSLEER. The V gene end was trimmed by 3 bases and the J gene end by 4 bases; junction bases not matched to a gene: 10. The V call is TRBV4-3, the J call TRBJ2-7; TRBD2 aligns across 12 bases. Sequencing input: PBMCs. This TCR was recovered from a girl between 10 and 17 years old in good health and CMV-seropositive. The CDR3 loop is CASSHETSGGLTYEQYV. In DNA form, the CDR3 reads TGCGCCAGCAGCCATGAAACTAGCGGGGGGTTGACATACGAGCAGTACGTC.